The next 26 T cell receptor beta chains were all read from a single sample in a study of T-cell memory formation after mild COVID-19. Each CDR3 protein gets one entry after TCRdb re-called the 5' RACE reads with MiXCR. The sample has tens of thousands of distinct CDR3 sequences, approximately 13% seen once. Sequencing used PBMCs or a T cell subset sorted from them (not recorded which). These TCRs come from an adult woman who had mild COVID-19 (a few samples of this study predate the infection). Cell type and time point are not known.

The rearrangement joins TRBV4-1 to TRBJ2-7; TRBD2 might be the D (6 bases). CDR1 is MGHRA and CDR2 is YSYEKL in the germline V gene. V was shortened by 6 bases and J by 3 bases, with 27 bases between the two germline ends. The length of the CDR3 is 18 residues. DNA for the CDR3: TGCGCCAGCAGTCGAGTCATCCCTTCGGAACTAGCTTTCTACGAGCAGTACTTC. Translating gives CASSRVIPSELAFYEQYF.

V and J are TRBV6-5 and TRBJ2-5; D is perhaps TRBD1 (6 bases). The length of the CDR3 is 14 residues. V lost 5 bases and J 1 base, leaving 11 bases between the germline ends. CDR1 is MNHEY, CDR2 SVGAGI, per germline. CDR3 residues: CASSPWTVQETQYF. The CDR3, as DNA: TGTGCCAGCAGTCCCTGGACAGTCCAAGAGACCCAGTACTTC.

The CDR3 coding sequence is TGTGCCAGTAGTATACGAGAAGCGGGAGGAAGAGATACGCAGTATTTT. As protein: CASSIREAGGRDTQYF. The chain uses TRBV19 and TRBJ2-3, with 9 positions matching TRBD2. Germline V CDR1 and CDR2: LNHDA, SQIVND (reference sequence). The trim removed 2 bases at V and 5 bases at J, leaving 8 bases unmatched. This CDR3 has 16 amino acids.

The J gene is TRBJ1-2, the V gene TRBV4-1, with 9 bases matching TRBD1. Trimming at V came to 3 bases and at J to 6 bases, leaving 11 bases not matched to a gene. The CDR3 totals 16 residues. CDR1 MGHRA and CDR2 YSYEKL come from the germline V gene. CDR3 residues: CASSHPGTGTGDGYTF. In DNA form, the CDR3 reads TGCGCCAGCAGCCACCCTGGGACAGGGACGGGGGATGGCTACACCTTC.

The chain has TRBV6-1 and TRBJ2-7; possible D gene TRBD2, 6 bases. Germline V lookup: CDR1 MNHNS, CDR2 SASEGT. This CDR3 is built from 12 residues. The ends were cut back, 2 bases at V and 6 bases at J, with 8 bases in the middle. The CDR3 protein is CASSELGGEQYF. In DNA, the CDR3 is TGTGCCAGCAGTGAATTGGGGGGCGAGCAGTACTTC.

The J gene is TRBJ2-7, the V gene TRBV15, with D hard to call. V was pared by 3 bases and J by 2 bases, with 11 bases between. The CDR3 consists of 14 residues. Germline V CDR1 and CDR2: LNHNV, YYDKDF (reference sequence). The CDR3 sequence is CATSSRSGTYEQYF. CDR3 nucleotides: TGTGCCACCAGCAGCAGGTCAGGCACCTACGAGCAGTACTTC.

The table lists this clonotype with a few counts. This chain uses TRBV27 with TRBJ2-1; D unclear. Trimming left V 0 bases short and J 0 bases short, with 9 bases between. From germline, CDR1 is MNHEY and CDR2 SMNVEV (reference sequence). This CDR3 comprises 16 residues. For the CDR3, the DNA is TGTGCCAGCAGTTTATCTCTGATGCACTCCTACAATGAGCAGTTCTTC. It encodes CASSLSLMHSYNEQFF.

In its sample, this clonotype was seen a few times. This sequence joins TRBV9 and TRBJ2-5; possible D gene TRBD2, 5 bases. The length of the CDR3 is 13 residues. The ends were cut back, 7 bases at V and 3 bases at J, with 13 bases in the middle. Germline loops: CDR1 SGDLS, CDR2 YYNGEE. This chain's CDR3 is CASRPDGEETQYF. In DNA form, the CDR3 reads TGTGCCAGCCGACCCGACGGGGAAGAGACCCAGTACTTC.

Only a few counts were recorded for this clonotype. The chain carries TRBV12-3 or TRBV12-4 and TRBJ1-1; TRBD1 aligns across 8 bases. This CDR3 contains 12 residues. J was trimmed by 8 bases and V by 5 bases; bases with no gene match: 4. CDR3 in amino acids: CASSADRVEAFF. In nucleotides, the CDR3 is TGTGCCAGCAGTGCGGACAGGGTGGAAGCTTTCTTT.

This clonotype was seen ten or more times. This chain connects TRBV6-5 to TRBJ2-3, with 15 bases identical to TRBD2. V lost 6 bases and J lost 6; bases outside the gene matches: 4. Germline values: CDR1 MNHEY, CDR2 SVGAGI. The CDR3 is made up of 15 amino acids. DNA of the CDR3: TGTGCCAGCAGACCAGGGACTAGCGGGAGGGATACGCAGTATTTT. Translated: CASRPGTSGRDTQYF.

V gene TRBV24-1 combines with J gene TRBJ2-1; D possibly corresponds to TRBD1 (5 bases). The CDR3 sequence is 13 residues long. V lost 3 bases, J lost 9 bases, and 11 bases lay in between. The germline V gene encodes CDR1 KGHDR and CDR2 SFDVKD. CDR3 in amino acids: CATSDTLRGEQFF. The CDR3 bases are TGTGCCACCAGTGATACCCTAAGGGGTGAGCAGTTCTTC.

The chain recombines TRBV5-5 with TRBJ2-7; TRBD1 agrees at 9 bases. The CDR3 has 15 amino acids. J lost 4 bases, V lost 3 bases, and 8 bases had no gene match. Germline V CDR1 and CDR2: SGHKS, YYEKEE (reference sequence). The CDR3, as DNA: TGTGCCAGCAGCTCGCCGGGACAGGGCTTTTACGAGCAGTACTTC. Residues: CASSSPGQGFYEQYF.

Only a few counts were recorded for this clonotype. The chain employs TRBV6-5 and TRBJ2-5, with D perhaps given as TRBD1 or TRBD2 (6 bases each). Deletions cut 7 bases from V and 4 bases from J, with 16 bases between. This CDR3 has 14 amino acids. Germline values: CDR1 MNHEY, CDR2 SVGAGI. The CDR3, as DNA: TGTGCCAGCACCTCGAGAGGGGGGACAGAGACCCAGTACTTC. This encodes CASTSRGGTETQYF.

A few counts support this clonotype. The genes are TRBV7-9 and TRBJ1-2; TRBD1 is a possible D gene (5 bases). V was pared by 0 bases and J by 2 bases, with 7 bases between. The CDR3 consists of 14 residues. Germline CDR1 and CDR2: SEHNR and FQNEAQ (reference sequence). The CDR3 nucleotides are TGTGCCAGCAGCTTAGCGGGGGTGAACTATGGCTACACCTTC. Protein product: CASSLAGVNYGYTF.

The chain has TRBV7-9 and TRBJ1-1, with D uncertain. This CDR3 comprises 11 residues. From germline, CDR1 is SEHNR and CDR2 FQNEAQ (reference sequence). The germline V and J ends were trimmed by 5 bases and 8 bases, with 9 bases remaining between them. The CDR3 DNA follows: TGTGCCAGCAGCAGCAGTCCCGAAGCTTTCTTT. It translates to CASSSSPEAFF.

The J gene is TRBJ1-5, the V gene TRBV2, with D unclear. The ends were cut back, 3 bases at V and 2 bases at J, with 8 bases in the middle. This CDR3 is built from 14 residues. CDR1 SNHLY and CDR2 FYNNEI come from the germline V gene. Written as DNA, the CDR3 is TGTGCCAGCAGTGACCCAAGCGGCAATCAGCCCCAGCATTTT. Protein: CASSDPSGNQPQHF.

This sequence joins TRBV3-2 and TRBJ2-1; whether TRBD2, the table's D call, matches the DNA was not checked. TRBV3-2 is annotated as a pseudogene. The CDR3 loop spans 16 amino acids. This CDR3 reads CASSLAGGPSYNEQFF. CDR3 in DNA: TGTGCCAGCAGCCTAGCGGGAGGACCCTCCTACAATGAGCAGTTCTTC.

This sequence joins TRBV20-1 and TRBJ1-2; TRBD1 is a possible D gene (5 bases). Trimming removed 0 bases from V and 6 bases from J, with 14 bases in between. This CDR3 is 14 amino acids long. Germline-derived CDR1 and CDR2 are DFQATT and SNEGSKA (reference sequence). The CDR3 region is CSARDRDLWDGYTF. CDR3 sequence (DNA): TGCAGTGCTAGAGATCGGGACTTATGGGATGGCTACACCTTC.

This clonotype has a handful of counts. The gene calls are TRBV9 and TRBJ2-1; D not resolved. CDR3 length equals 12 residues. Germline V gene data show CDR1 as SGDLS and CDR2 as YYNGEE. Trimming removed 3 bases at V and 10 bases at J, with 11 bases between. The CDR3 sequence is CASSGMTSEQFF. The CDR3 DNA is TGTGCCAGCAGCGGGATGACTTCCGAGCAGTTCTTC.

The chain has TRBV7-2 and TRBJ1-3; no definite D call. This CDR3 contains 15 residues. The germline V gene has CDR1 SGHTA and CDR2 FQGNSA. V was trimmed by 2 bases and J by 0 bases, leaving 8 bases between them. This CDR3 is CASSLSRGSGNTIYF. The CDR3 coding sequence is TGTGCCAGCAGCTTAAGTAGAGGCTCTGGAAACACCATATATTTT.

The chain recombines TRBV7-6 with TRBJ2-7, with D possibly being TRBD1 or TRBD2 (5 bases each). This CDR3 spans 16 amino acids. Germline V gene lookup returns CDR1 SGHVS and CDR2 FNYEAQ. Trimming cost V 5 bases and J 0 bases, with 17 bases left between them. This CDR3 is CASSPVTGRPSYEQYF. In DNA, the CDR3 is TGTGCCAGCAGCCCCGTTACGGGACGGCCCTCCTACGAGCAGTACTTC. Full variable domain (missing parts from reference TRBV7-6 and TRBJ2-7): GAGVSQSPRYKVTKRGQDVALRCDPISGHVSLYWYRQALGQGPEFLTYFNYEAQQDKSGLPNDRFSAERPEGSISTLTIQRTEQRDSAMYRCASSPVTGRPSYEQYFGPGTRLTVT.

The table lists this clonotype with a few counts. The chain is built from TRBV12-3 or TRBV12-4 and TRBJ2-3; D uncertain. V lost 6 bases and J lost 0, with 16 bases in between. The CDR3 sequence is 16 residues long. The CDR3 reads CASRPSPYPSTDTQYF. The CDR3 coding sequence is TGTGCCAGCAGACCCTCCCCTTATCCTAGCACAGATACGCAGTATTTT.

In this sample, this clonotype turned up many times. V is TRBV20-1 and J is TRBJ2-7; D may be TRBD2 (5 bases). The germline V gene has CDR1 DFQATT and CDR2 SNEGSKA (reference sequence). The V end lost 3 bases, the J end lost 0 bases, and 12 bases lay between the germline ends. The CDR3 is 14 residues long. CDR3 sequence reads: CSASSEWSSYEQYF. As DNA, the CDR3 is TGCAGTGCTAGTAGCGAGTGGAGCTCCTACGAGCAGTACTTC.

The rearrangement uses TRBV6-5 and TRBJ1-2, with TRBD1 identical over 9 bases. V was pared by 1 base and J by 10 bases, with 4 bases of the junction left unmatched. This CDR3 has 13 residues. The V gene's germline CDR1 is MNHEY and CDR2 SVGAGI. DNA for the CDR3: TGTGCCAGCAGTTACTGGGGACAGGGCGACTACACCTTC. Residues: CASSYWGQGDYTF.

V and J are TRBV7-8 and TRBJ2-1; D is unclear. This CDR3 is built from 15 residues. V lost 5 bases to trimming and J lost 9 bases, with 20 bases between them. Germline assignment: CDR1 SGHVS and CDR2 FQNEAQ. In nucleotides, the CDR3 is TGTGCCAGCAGCCCTTGGACCTCGCATCTGGGTGAGCAGTTCTTC. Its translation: CASSPWTSHLGEQFF.

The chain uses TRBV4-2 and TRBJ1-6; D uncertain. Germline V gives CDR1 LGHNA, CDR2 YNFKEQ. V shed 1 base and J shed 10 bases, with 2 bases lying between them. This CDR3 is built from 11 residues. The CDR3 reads CASSQGSPLHF. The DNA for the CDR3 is TGTGCCAGCAGCCAAGGGTCACCCCTCCACTTT.